This TCR beta chain emerged from a study of blood T cell repertoires in COVID-19. About the study: Researchers got acute and convalescent COVID-19 samples from the United States, Italy and Spain. Sources were T cells, B-cell-depleted T cells, or PBMCs; the material itself was cDNA or gDNA.

CDR1 LGHNA and CDR2 YNFKEQ come from the germline V gene. This CDR3 region has 17 residues. Unmatched junction bases numbered 6, after V lost 5 bases and J lost 2 bases. This clone was found a few times. The Seattle patients, enrolled during active infection, were followed longitudinally. Per the original methods: How many nucleated cells were present was estimated from reference gene primer amplification. TCRdb's table, derived via immunoSEQ multiplex PCR, lists solely in-frame clones and lacks some. The D gene and trimming were derived from the DNA, and the V and J assignments and clone size from that table. The sample has hundreds of thousands of clones; around 92% are singletons.

The V gene is TRBV4-2, the J gene TRBJ2-3, with 14 bases identical to TRBD2. This sequence was found in a woman in her twenties or thirties with COVID-19, enrolled during active disease. Sequencing was carried out using peripheral blood. CDR3 amino acids: CASSAWTSGGTTDTQYF. The CDR3 DNA reads TGTGCCAGCAGCGCCTGGACTAGCGGGGGGACCACAGATACGCAGTATTTT.